These 17 T cell receptor beta chains share one sample of origin, sequenced in a study of blood T cell repertoires in COVID-19 (TCRdb year 2020). Library generation was performed with the immunoSEQ multiplex PCR assay. This immuneACCESS table, as held by TCRdb, lists in-frame sequences with V and J called but not all clones. Of the missing ones, under half trace to an unresolved V gene in checked studies; the others have no known cause. This sample lists 300,000 to 400,000 clones; over 75% were detected once. The ten most abundant clones make up over 2% of the sample. Sequenced sample: peripheral blood. The source is a woman between 55 and 75 years old with COVID-19, enrolled during active disease.

This CDR3 is CATSRDPGGTEAFF. The CDR3 coding sequence is TGTGCCACCAGCAGAGATCCAGGAGGTACTGAAGCTTTCTTT. V and J are TRBV15 and TRBJ1-1; D is undetermined. Germline V gene data show CDR1 as LNHNV and CDR2 as YYDKDF (reference sequence). V lost 0 bases and J 5 bases, leaving 10 bases between the germline ends. This CDR3 contains 14 residues.

The chain carries TRBV16 and TRBJ2-5, with D uncertain. The CDR3 length is 14 residues. The germline V gene has CDR1 KGHSY and CDR2 FQNENV. The V end was cut by 2 bases, the J end by 2 bases, with 9 bases between. CDR3 DNA: TGTGCCAGCAGCCAACCCCCCAGACAAGAGACCCAGTACTTC. This encodes CASSQPPRQETQYF. The variable domain in full, with the rest retrieved from reference TRBV16 and TRBJ2-5, is GEEVAQTPKHLVRGEGQKAKLYCAPIKGHSYVFWYQQVLKNEFKFLISFQNENVFDETGMPKERFSAKCLPNSPCSLEIQATKLEDSAVYFCASSQPPRQETQYFGPGTRLLVL.

The chain links TRBV9 to TRBJ1-1; D is undetermined. Germline CDR1 SGDLS, CDR2 YYNGEE. The CDR3 extends over 14 amino acids. Between the trimmed V and J ends, which lost 0 bases and 2 bases, there was a span of 8 bases. CDR3 region: CASSVVVSNTEAFF. DNA for the CDR3: TGTGCCAGCAGCGTAGTTGTTTCAAACACTGAAGCTTTCTTT.

This rearrangement joins TRBV5-1 to TRBJ1-1; D is perhaps TRBD1 (5 bases). Germline CDR1 reads SGHRS; CDR2 reads YFSETQ. V was clipped by 4 bases and J by 1 base, with 11 bases between them. This CDR3 is built from 14 residues. The chain's CDR3 is CASSLQVPNTEAFF. CDR3 DNA: TGCGCCAGCAGCCTACAGGTTCCGAACACTGAAGCTTTCTTT. The complete variable domain, with remaining parts taken from reference TRBV5-1 and TRBJ1-1, reads KAGVTQTPRYLIKTRGQQVTLSCSPISGHRSVSWYQQTPGQGLQFLFEYFSETQRNKGNFPGRFSGRQFSNSRSEMNVSTLELGDSALYLCASSLQVPNTEAFFGQGTRLTVV.

The chain is built from TRBV18 and TRBJ2-1; 11 positions match TRBD1. V shed 4 bases, J shed 7 bases, and the junction held 6 bases outside the gene matches. The CDR3 has 15 residues. CDR1 and CDR2 (germline): KGHSH, LQKENI. Here the CDR3 DNA reads TGTGCCAGCTCACTCGGACAGGGGGCGCAGAATGAGCAGTTCTTC. Amino acid sequence: CASSLGQGAQNEQFF.

The chain couples TRBV9 to TRBJ2-3; 9 bases agree with TRBD1. The CDR3 contains 16 residues. Germline loops: CDR1 SGDLS, CDR2 YYNGEE. V lost 3 bases to trimming and J lost 4 bases; unmatched junction nucleotides: 9. DNA for the CDR3: TGTGCCAGCAGCGCGCCAGGGACAGGGAGGCCAGATACGCAGTATTTT. Amino acid sequence: CASSAPGTGRPDTQYF.

This chain links TRBV5-1 with TRBJ2-2; TRBD2 agrees at 10 bases. From germline, CDR1 is SGHRS and CDR2 YFSETQ. V shed 3 bases and J 1 base; nucleotides not matched to a gene: 3. The CDR3 is made up of 16 amino acids. The CDR3: CASSSLAGVNTGELFF. CDR3 in DNA: TGCGCCAGCAGCTCCCTAGCGGGGGTGAACACCGGGGAGCTGTTTTTT. Full variable domain (remainder filled in from reference TRBV5-1 and TRBJ2-2): KAGVTQTPRYLIKTRGQQVTLSCSPISGHRSVSWYQQTPGQGLQFLFEYFSETQRNKGNFPGRFSGRQFSNSRSEMNVSTLELGDSALYLCASSSLAGVNTGELFFGEGSRLTVL.

The J gene is TRBJ1-1, the V gene TRBV27; a possible D gene is TRBD1 (6 bases). The V end lost 6 bases, the J end lost 4 bases, and 18 bases lay between the germline ends. This CDR3 spans 15 amino acids. From germline, CDR1 is MNHEY and CDR2 SMNVEV (reference sequence). The CDR3 DNA reads as TGTGCCAGCAGAAGGGGGAGGGATCGGGTCACTGAAGCTTTCTTT. This codes for CASRRGRDRVTEAFF.

J is TRBJ2-1 and V is TRBV19; maybe TRBD2 (6 bases). The germline V gene has CDR1 LNHDA and CDR2 SQIVND (reference sequence). CDR3 length: 11 residues. The CDR3 reads CAGGTYNEQFF. The CDR3 nucleotides are TGTGCTGGGGGGACCTACAATGAGCAGTTCTTC.

The chain links TRBV4-1 to TRBJ2-7; 15 positions agree with TRBD2. V lost 3 bases, J lost 3 bases, and 6 bases stayed unmatched. This CDR3 region has 17 residues. Looked up from germline, CDR1 is MGHRA and CDR2 is YSYEKL. As DNA, the CDR3 is TGCGCCAGCAGCCAGGACCGGACTAGCGGGGGGGTCTACGAGCAGTACTTC. This translates into CASSQDRTSGGVYEQYF.

The chain recombines TRBV5-1 with TRBJ2-7; D may be TRBD1 (6 bases). In germline, CDR1 is SGHRS, CDR2 YFSETQ. This CDR3 comprises 14 residues. V was clipped by 4 bases and J by 3 bases, with 14 bases between them. DNA of the CDR3: TGCGCCAGCAGCGTGCGACTACAGGGCTACGAGCAGTACTTC. Translating it yields CASSVRLQGYEQYF.

This clone turned up a few times. The CDR3 loop is CASSFHGQSYEQYF. The CDR3 nucleotides are TGTGCCAGCAGCTTTCATGGGCAGTCCTACGAGCAGTACTTC. The gene calls are TRBV7-3 and TRBJ2-7, with D hard to call. This CDR3 is built from 14 residues. Trimming left V 3 bases short and J 1 base short, with 10 bases between. Germline loops: CDR1 SGHTA, CDR2 FQGTGA.

This clone has a handful of counts. The V gene is TRBV6-6, the J gene TRBJ1-2; 8 bases fit TRBD1. Germline V gene lookup returns CDR1 MNHNY and CDR2 SVGAGI (reference sequence). This CDR3 spans 12 amino acids. Trimming cost V 7 bases and J 5 bases; bases outside gene matches: 3. The CDR3 DNA follows: TGTGCCAGCACCTGGACAGGGTATGGCTACACCTTC. Protein: CASTWTGYGYTF.

The J gene is TRBJ1-2, the V gene TRBV4-1; possibly TRBD1 for D (5 bases). CDR3 size: 14 residues. Germline V gene lookup returns CDR1 MGHRA and CDR2 YSYEKL. Trimming shortened V by 1 base and J by 1 base, and 7 bases separated the two germline ends. The DNA for the CDR3 is TGCGCCAGCAGCCAAGGACAGCTTAACTATGGCTACACCTTC. This translates into CASSQGQLNYGYTF.

J is TRBJ1-6 and V is TRBV14; D unclear. Germline CDR1 is SGHDN and CDR2 is FVKESK. Trimming stripped 1 base from V and 0 bases from J, with 10 bases between. The CDR3 extends over 17 amino acids. The CDR3 nucleotides are TGTGCCAGCAGCCAAGCAGGTCCAAGCTCCTATAATTCACCCCTCCACTTT. It codes for CASSQAGPSSYNSPLHF.

This chain joins TRBV9 and TRBJ2-7; D may be TRBD2 (5 bases). The CDR3 is 15 amino acids. Trimming pared 0 bases from V and 3 bases from J, leaving 13 bases between. Germline CDR1 reads SGDLS; CDR2 reads YYNGEE. The CDR3 sequence is CASSVGGLEDYEQYF. CDR3 DNA sequence: TGTGCCAGCAGCGTAGGAGGGCTGGAAGACTACGAGCAGTACTTC.

The rearrangement joins TRBV2 to TRBJ1-2; a possible D gene is TRBD1 (5 bases). The germline V gene encodes CDR1 SNHLY and CDR2 FYNNEI. This CDR3 is 17 amino acids long. Trimming pared 6 bases from V and 0 bases from J, leaving 20 bases between. CDR3 nucleotide sequence: TGTGCCAGCAGCGCCGCTGAAGGGGCGACAGCTAACTATGGCTACACCTTC. Translation: CASSAAEGATANYGYTF. Using reference TRBV2 and TRBJ1-2 for the parts outside the CDR3, the full variable domain is EPEVTQTPSHQVTQMGQEVILRCVPISNHLYFYWYRQILGQKVEFLVSFYNNEISEKSEIFDDQFSVERPDGSNFTLKIRSTKLEDSAMYFCASSAAEGATANYGYTFGSGTRLTVV.